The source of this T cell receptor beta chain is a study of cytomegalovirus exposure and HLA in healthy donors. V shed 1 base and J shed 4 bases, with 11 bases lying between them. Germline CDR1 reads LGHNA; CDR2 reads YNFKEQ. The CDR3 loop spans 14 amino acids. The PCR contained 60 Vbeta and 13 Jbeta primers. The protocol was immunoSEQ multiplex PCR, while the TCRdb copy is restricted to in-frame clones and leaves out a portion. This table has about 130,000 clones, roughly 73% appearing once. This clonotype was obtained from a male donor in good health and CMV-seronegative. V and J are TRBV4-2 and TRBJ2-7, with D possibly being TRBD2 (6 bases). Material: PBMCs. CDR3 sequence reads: CASSQGGLTYEQYF. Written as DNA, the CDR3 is TGTGCCAGCAGCCAAGGGGGACTGACGTACGAGCAGTACTTC.